The 19 T cell receptor beta chains below all came from one sample that was sequenced in a study of radiotherapy plus CTLA-4 blockade in lung cancer. Profiling relied on immunoSEQ multiplex PCR, and the TCRdb table lists in-frame clones only, not all of them. This sample has tens of thousands of clones; roughly 78% occur once, and the top ten carry less than 7.5%. Here the sequenced sample was peripheral blood, taken from a patient treated with radiotherapy plus ipilimumab. The receptors come from a human donor with non-small cell lung cancer who had a complete response to radiotherapy plus ipilimumab.

The rearrangement links TRBV18 to TRBJ1-5, with D possibly matching TRBD1 (5 bases). Per germline, CDR1 KGHSH and CDR2 LQKENI. The CDR3 covers 12 residues. The V end was cut by 3 bases, the J end by 10 bases, with 10 bases between. CDR3 coding DNA: TGTGCCAGCTCACCGGGGCAGGGACCCCAGCATTTT. It is translated as CASSPGQGPQHF.

J is TRBJ1-2 and V is TRBV11-3; D may be TRBD1 (6 bases). The germline V gene encodes CDR1 SGHNT and CDR2 YENEEA. V was trimmed by 4 bases and J by 1 base, leaving 16 bases between them. CDR3 length: 16 amino acids. The CDR3: CASSYGGGGINYGYTF. CDR3 in DNA: TGTGCCAGCAGCTACGGGGGCGGGGGCATTAACTATGGCTACACCTTC.

The chain joins TRBV6-5 to TRBJ2-1; 8 bases fit TRBD1. Germline-derived CDR1 and CDR2 are MNHEY and SVGAGI. The V segment lost 2 bases and the J segment 8 bases; nucleotides outside the gene matches: 8. The CDR3 length is 15 residues. CDR3 residues: CASSYTGTGGDEQFF. DNA for the CDR3: TGTGCCAGCAGTTACACCGGGACAGGAGGCGATGAGCAGTTCTTC.

The gene calls are TRBV19 and TRBJ2-1; D may be TRBD1 (6 bases). This CDR3 region has 13 residues. The germline gives CDR1 LNHDA, CDR2 SQIVND (reference sequence). Trimming left V 1 base short and J 13 bases short, with 14 bases between. For the CDR3, the DNA is TGTGCCAGTAGTATAGTGGGGGCCCTTTCTCAGTTCTTC. Amino acids: CASSIVGALSQFF.

The chain joins TRBV19 to TRBJ1-2; TRBD1 might be the D (5 bases). CDR1 is LNHDA and CDR2 is SQIVND in the germline V gene (reference sequence). This CDR3 has 13 residues. V was cut by 8 bases and J by 2 bases, with 12 bases left in between. The CDR3 sequence is CASLGPTNYGYTF. The CDR3 DNA is TGTGCCAGTTTGGGGCCAACAAACTATGGCTACACCTTC.

The CDR3 here is CSVEFVGRGNTIYF. The CDR3 nucleotides are TGCAGCGTTGAGTTTGTGGGGCGGGGAAACACCATATATTTT. V gene TRBV29-1 combines with J gene TRBJ1-3; maybe TRBD1 (5 bases). The germline V gene encodes CDR1 SQVTM and CDR2 ANQGSEA. The V end lost 3 bases, the J end lost 4 bases, and 13 bases lay between the germline ends. The CDR3 has 14 amino acids. The variable domain in full, completed from reference TRBV29-1 and TRBJ1-3, reads SAVISQKPSRDICQRGTSLTIQCQVDSQVTMMFWYRQQPGQSLTLIATANQGSEATYESGFVIDKFPISRPNLTFSTLTVSNMSPEDSSIYLCSVEFVGRGNTIYFGEGSWLTVV.

This clone is medium-sized (0.01 to 0.1%). The chain has TRBV28 and TRBJ1-4, with unresolved D. Germline values: CDR1 MDHEN, CDR2 SYDVKM. CDR3 length: 14 residues. Trimming stripped 5 bases from V and 7 bases from J, with 14 bases between. CDR3 sequence: CASSARQQSEKLFF. The CDR3 DNA is TGTGCCAGCAGTGCCAGGCAACAGTCTGAAAAACTGTTTTTT.

The chain combines TRBV6-5 with TRBJ2-7, with D possibly TRBD1 on 6 matching bases. The CDR3 totals 13 residues. Germline-derived CDR1 and CDR2 are MNHEY and SVGAGI. V dropped 6 bases and J dropped 6 bases, with 15 bases sitting between them. CDR3 nucleotide sequence: TGTGCCAGCAGACGGGGCAGGGGATCCGAGCAGTACTTC. Translating it yields CASRRGRGSEQYF.

The CDR3 is CASSQGLADLGEQFF. CDR3 DNA sequence: TGTGCCAGCTCCCAGGGACTAGCGGACCTCGGTGAGCAGTTCTTC. The chain has TRBV18 and TRBJ2-1, with TRBD2 identical over 11 bases. Germline values: CDR1 KGHSH, CDR2 LQKENI. The CDR3 has 15 amino acids. The junction had 10 bases not matched to a gene; V was cut back by 6 bases and J by 9 bases.

The J gene is TRBJ2-1, the V gene TRBV6-5, with D unclear. Germline loops: CDR1 MNHEY, CDR2 SVGAGI. The CDR3 spans 15 residues. V lost 5 bases, J lost 0 bases, and 11 bases lay in between. CDR3 residues: CASSLSYNSYNEQFF. Written as DNA, the CDR3 is TGTGCCAGCAGTCTTTCCTACAACTCCTACAATGAGCAGTTCTTC.

The chain carries TRBV11-3 and TRBJ1-1; perhaps TRBD1 as D (5 bases). The CDR3 has 15 residues. Looked up from germline, CDR1 is SGHNT and CDR2 is YENEEA. The V end was cut by 1 base, the J end by 3 bases, with 12 bases between. The CDR3 reads CASSLGGTTDTEAFF. CDR3 in DNA: TGTGCCAGCAGCTTAGGTGGGACGACGGACACTGAAGCTTTCTTT.

This chain joins TRBV19 and TRBJ1-1; possibly TRBD1 for D (5 bases). This CDR3 is 16 amino acids long. V was clipped by 4 bases and J by 1 base, with 16 bases between them. Looked up from germline, CDR1 is LNHDA and CDR2 is SQIVND (reference sequence). The CDR3 DNA reads TGTGCCAGTAGTACTGAACCTCGACAGAGGAACACTGAAGCTTTCTTT. It specifies CASSTEPRQRNTEAFF.

This clone has just one count. CDR3 DNA sequence: TGTGCCAGCTCACCACCGCGGGAGGGGCACACAGATACGCAGTATTTT. It encodes CASSPPREGHTDTQYF. The rearrangement links TRBV18 to TRBJ2-3; TRBD2 matches at 9 bases. J gave up 2 bases and V 0 bases, and 3 bases lay outside the gene matches. Germline V CDR1 and CDR2: KGHSH, LQKENI. The CDR3 has 16 amino acids.

J is TRBJ2-3 and V is TRBV29-1; tentatively, D is TRBD2 (6 bases). Germline V gives CDR1 SQVTM, CDR2 ANQGSEA. The CDR3 is made up of 14 amino acids. With 4 bases removed from V and 2 bases from J, the gap between germline ends came to 13 bases. The CDR3 nucleotides read TGCAGCGTTGGGCTAGCGTCATTCACAGATACGCAGTATTTT. Residues: CSVGLASFTDTQYF.

The chain uses TRBV29-1 and TRBJ1-1, with D possibly TRBD1 on 6 matching bases. The CDR3 contains 13 residues. The germline V and J ends were trimmed by 8 bases and 1 base, with 14 bases remaining between them. CDR1 is SQVTM, CDR2 ANQGSEA, per germline. The CDR3 loop reads CSSKQGQNTEAFF. In nucleotides, the CDR3 is TGCAGCTCGAAACAGGGTCAGAACACTGAAGCTTTCTTT.

The chain joins TRBV11-2 to TRBJ1-3; possible D gene TRBD1, 6 bases. The germline V gene has CDR1 SGHAT and CDR2 FQNNGV. Trimming cost V 4 bases and J 7 bases, with 17 bases left between them. The CDR3 is 15 residues long. CDR3: CASSSLGGRGNTIYF. The CDR3 coding sequence is TGTGCCAGCAGCTCCCTGGGGGGAAGGGGGAACACCATATATTTT.

This clone was counted a few times. This rearrangement joins TRBV5-3 to TRBJ1-4; D unclear. TRBV5-3 carries the ORF label, with uncertain function. The CDR3 totals 13 residues. The germline V and J ends were trimmed by 3 bases and 0 bases, with 3 bases remaining between them. Here the CDR3 reads CARSSATNEKLFF. The CDR3 DNA is TGTGCCAGAAGCTCTGCAACTAATGAAAAACTGTTTTTT.

This clone was counted a few times. DNA for the CDR3: TGTGCCAGCAGAGGAGATACAGATACGCAGTATTTT. It is translated as CASRGDTDTQYF. This chain joins TRBV6-4 and TRBJ2-3, with D uncertain. The V end was cut by 6 bases, the J end by 3 bases, with 7 bases between. Germline values: CDR1 MRHNA, CDR2 SNTAGT. The CDR3 loop spans 12 amino acids.

V gene TRBV5-1 combines with J gene TRBJ2-3; D may be TRBD2 (7 bases). Per the germline V gene, CDR1 is SGHRS and CDR2 is YFSETQ. The ends were cut back, 4 bases at V and 4 bases at J, with 19 bases in the middle. There are 16 residues in the CDR3. The CDR3 DNA is TGCGCCAGCAGCCCCGGGTTCCGCGGGGGCTCAGATACGCAGTATTTT. It specifies CASSPGFRGGSDTQYF.